The 12 T cell receptor beta chains below were found in one sample sequenced in a study of T-cell reconstitution after alpha-beta-depleted transplantation in children. Construction of the TCRbeta library involved unique molecular identifiers. Via MiXCR, TCRdb re-called the PCR reads, giving one row per CDR3 protein. Of some 640,000 distinct CDR3 sequences in the sample, approximately 17% were seen once. The specimen comprised PBMCs from the stem cell graft donor, sampled from the stem cell graft. Receptor source: a human donor who donated a stem cell graft to a child with acute myeloid leukemia.

This clonotype was seen many times. The chain carries TRBV12-3 or TRBV12-4 and TRBJ1-5; possibly TRBD1 for D (5 bases). The CDR3 loop spans 14 amino acids. Between the trimmed V and J ends, which lost 8 bases and 0 bases, there was a span of 11 bases. DNA of the CDR3: TGTGCCAGCTCGACAGACTATAGCAATCAGCCCCAGCATTTT. This gives the protein CASSTDYSNQPQHF.

This clonotype has a count of ten or more. This chain links TRBV6-2 or TRBV6-3 with TRBJ2-4, with 7 bases fitting TRBD1. The trim removed 0 bases at V and 2 bases at J, leaving 10 bases unmatched. The CDR3 is 18 residues long. Germline V lookup: CDR1 MNHEY, CDR2 SVGEGT. CDR3 protein: CASSYSDDRAVPKNIQYF. CDR3 DNA: TGTGCCAGCAGTTACTCCGACGACAGGGCGGTGCCCAAAAACATTCAGTACTTC.

This clonotype was observed many times. The chain couples TRBV11-2 to TRBJ1-1, with a tentative D call TRBD1 (5 bases). V lost 5 bases to trimming and J lost 3 bases, with 25 bases between them. Germline V gene sequence: CDR1 SGHAT, CDR2 FQNNGV. The CDR3 sequence is 18 residues long. For the CDR3, the DNA is TGTGCCAGCAGCCTACGGGGGGGAGGGGCAAGTAGGGACACTGAAGCTTTCTTT. Amino acid sequence: CASSLRGGGASRDTEAFF.

The chain joins TRBV6-2 or TRBV6-3 to TRBJ2-5; weak D call: TRBD1 (5 bases). V gave up 6 bases and J gave up 3 bases, with 8 bases separating them. Germline V lookup: CDR1 MNHEY, CDR2 SVGEGT. CDR3 length: 12 amino acids. The CDR3 reads CASSSTEETQYF. CDR3 DNA: TGTGCCAGCAGCTCGACAGAAGAGACCCAGTACTTC.

This clonotype has just a few counts. The V call is TRBV12-3 or TRBV12-4, the J call TRBJ2-1; TRBD1 is a possible D gene (5 bases). The CDR3 sequence is 13 residues long. V gave up 2 bases and J gave up 9 bases, with 11 bases separating them. The CDR3 here is CASSLQGMAEQFF. In DNA, the CDR3 is TGTGCCAGCAGTTTACAGGGTATGGCTGAGCAGTTCTTC.

This clonotype was seen many times. The CDR3 coding sequence is TGTGCCAGCGGGGAAAGCTCAGGGGGAACAAGGCGAAAACTGTTTTTT. Translating gives CASGESSGGTRRKLFF. The chain is built from TRBV6-1 and TRBJ1-4, with 7 bases lining up with TRBD1. Germline-derived CDR1 and CDR2 are MNHNS and SASEGT. V lost 8 bases to trimming and J lost 10 bases; unmatched junction nucleotides: 19. The CDR3 consists of 16 residues.

At least ten counts were recorded for this clonotype. This chain connects TRBV20-1 to TRBJ2-7; TRBD2 agrees at 9 bases. Germline CDR1 and CDR2: DFQATT and SNEGSKA (reference sequence). The V and J ends lost 0 bases and 7 bases, in that order; junction bases with no gene match: 13. This CDR3 comprises 16 residues. The CDR3: CSARDPRLAAITEQYF. The CDR3, as DNA: TGCAGTGCTAGAGACCCTAGACTAGCGGCTATAACAGAGCAGTACTTC.

The chain combines TRBV13 with TRBJ1-1; D is undetermined. Trimming left V 1 base short and J 5 bases short, with 11 bases between. The CDR3 extends over 14 amino acids. CDR1 is PRHDT and CDR2 is FYEKMQ in the germline V gene (reference sequence). CDR3 sequence reads: CASSLEGPLTEAFF. In nucleotides, the CDR3 is TGTGCCAGCAGCTTAGAGGGCCCGCTGACTGAAGCTTTCTTT.

This clonotype was recorded at least ten times. This chain links TRBV5-1 with TRBJ1-1; 7 bases match TRBD1. V trimming: 6 bases; J trimming: 0 bases; junction bases outside the gene matches: 14. The V gene's germline CDR1 is SGHRS and CDR2 YFSETQ. The CDR3 is 17 amino acids. The CDR3 region has the DNA TGCGCCAGCACCCGTGGAGGGGGCGCTGGGATGAACACTGAAGCTTTCTTT. This translates into CASTRGGGAGMNTEAFF.

This clonotype turned up a few times. The chain joins TRBV20-1 to TRBJ2-3; possibly TRBD2 for D (5 bases). V was clipped by 0 bases and J by 5 bases, with 24 bases between them. CDR1 is DFQATT, CDR2 SNEGSKA, per germline (reference sequence). The CDR3 is made up of 18 amino acids. The CDR3 sequence is CSARDVSKRLAIRDTQYF. CDR3 coding DNA: TGCAGTGCTAGAGATGTCTCAAAGAGGCTAGCCATAAGAGATACGCAGTATTTT.

This clonotype has a count of ten or more. The CDR3 DNA reads TGCGCCAGCTTGTGGGCAGATACGCAGTATTTT. This gives the protein CASLWADTQYF. V gene TRBV5-1 combines with J gene TRBJ2-3; D is unresolved. This CDR3 has 11 residues. The germline CDR1 and CDR2 sequences are SGHRS and YFSETQ. V was pared by 7 bases and J by 4 bases, with 7 bases between. Variable domain in full (rest from reference TRBV5-1 and TRBJ2-3): KAGVTQTPRYLIKTRGQQVTLSCSPISGHRSVSWYQQTPGQGLQFLFEYFSETQRNKGNFPGRFSGRQFSNSRSEMNVSTLELGDSALYLCASLWADTQYFGPGTRLTVL.

This clonotype was observed a few times. The CDR3, as DNA: TGTGCCAGCAGCGACCGGACTAGCGGGGGGGACACAGATACGCAGTATTTT. It yields the protein CASSDRTSGGDTDTQYF. This rearrangement joins TRBV7-9 to TRBJ2-3, with 15 bases identical to TRBD2. CDR3 size: 17 residues. Germline loops: CDR1 SEHNR, CDR2 FQNEAQ (reference sequence). The V and J ends lost 5 bases and 2 bases, in that order; junction bases with no gene match: 5.